The clone carrying this T cell receptor (beta chain) was seen ten or more times. As yet, its antigen is unknown. This record comes from a study of T cell repertoires in cytomegalovirus infection. Background on the study: CMV infection and matching HLA type were both indicated by public TCR beta signatures. Study-level results: Within the response measured ex vivo, HLA-C-restricted CMV-specific TCR beta clonotypes were dominant. Of the TCR beta families, the public ones yielded a cumulative frequency that identified carriers of CMV plus the relevant HLA.

Using its own MiXCR run on the reads, TCRdb lists one record per CDR3 protein. The sample shows about 180,000 distinct CDR3 sequences, approximately 15% of them seen only once. Germline CDR1 and CDR2: LNHDA and SQIVND (reference sequence). J was trimmed by 1 base and V by 3 bases; bases with no gene match: 5. The CDR3 sequence is 15 residues long. The material sequenced was PBMCs. The J gene is TRBJ2-5, the V gene TRBV19, with 7 bases fitting TRBD2. This clonotype was obtained from a human donor in good health (CMV status not recorded). Some clones in this sample may be carry-over from other donors' samples. In DNA form, the CDR3 reads TGTGCCAGTAGTATCCCCGGGGGGTCCCAAGAGACCCAGTACTTC. This codes for CASSIPGGSQETQYF.